This paragraph reports one T cell receptor beta chain. The V gene end was trimmed by 3 bases and the J gene end by 7 bases; junction bases not matched to a gene: 7. The V gene's germline CDR1 is SGDLS and CDR2 YYNGEE. CDR3 length: 15 amino acids. The data are from a study of T cell changes during pregnancy in multiple sclerosis. Some clones are missing from TCRdb's copy, which holds only in-frame ones; the method was immunoSEQ multiplex PCR. The repertoire holds 35,000 or so clones, with 89% as singletons. This clonotype was obtained from a female donor in good health, enrolled as a control in a pregnancy study. V gene TRBV9 combines with J gene TRBJ1-2, with TRBD1 identical over 12 bases. The starting material was CD4+ T cells from peripheral blood mononuclear cells, obtained after pregnancy. As DNA, the CDR3 is TGTGCCAGCAGCGGCCCGGGACAGGGGGCAACTGGCTACACCTTC. It translates to CASSGPGQGATGYTF.